The clone carrying this T cell receptor (beta chain) was found a few times. Its matching antigen is unknown. Assay: immunoSEQ multiplex PCR; the TCRdb copy retains only in-frame clones and omits some. Of about 71,000 clones listed, roughly 77% were seen once; the top ten hold around 5%. These data belong to a study of OX40 agonist ivuxolimab in advanced cancers. In the study overall: In three patients, partial responses were observed, one with hepatocellular carcinoma and two with cutaneous melanoma. The study's findings and limits: The specificity for antigen of the expanded peripheral T cells was not determined. More expanded clones were seen, on average, in CD8+ T cells than in CD4+.

V was trimmed by 0 bases and J by 0 bases, leaving 12 bases between them. Germline V gene data show CDR1 as SGHRS and CDR2 as YFSETQ. The CDR3 sequence is 16 residues long. Sample: CD4+ or CD8+ T cells sorted from blood, taken in a trial of the OX40 agonist ivuxolimab. This sequence originates from an adult with an advanced solid tumor such as melanoma, head and neck, liver or kidney cancer. The V gene is TRBV5-1, the J gene TRBJ1-1; D is undetermined. CDR3: CASSLVPEKMNTEAFF. CDR3 bases: TGCGCCAGCAGCTTGGTACCTGAAAAAATGAACACTGAAGCTTTCTTT.